This T cell receptor beta chain was captured in a study of shared clonotypes between healthy human individuals. On the study more broadly: Each donor's CD8 memory used one plate, CD8 naive two, each CD4 subset three.

Overall study findings and caveats: Represented diversity, genetic and exposure-history alike, was limited by few donors.

CDR1 MGHDK and CDR2 SYGVNS come from the germline V gene. This CDR3 is 14 amino acids long. With 4 bases clipped from V and 9 bases from J, the junction kept 6 bases outside the gene matches. A word on this clone: Antigen: not known.

Positive CCR7 selection of CD45RO-negative cells yielded the naive CD8 cells, and terminally differentiated effector memory CD45RA+ cells were excluded. Deep was the level used in running the assay. The table came from immunoSEQ multiplex PCR; TCRdb's copy has only in-frame clones and leaves some out. The table shows about 1.9 million clones, with about 93% occurring only once. The sequence came from a man younger than 30 in good health. Some clones in this sample may be carry-over from other donors' samples. Material for sequencing was naive CD8+ T cells from PBMCs. The chain recombines TRBV25-1 with TRBJ1-6, with TRBD1 matching over 7 bases. CDR3 amino acids: CASSGRDSLSPLHF. The CDR3 DNA sequence: TGTGCCAGCAGTGGCCGGGACAGCCTTTCACCCCTCCACTTT. The entire variable domain, with the rest obtained from reference TRBV25-1 and TRBJ1-6, is as follows: EADIYQTPRYLVIGTGKKITLECSQTMGHDKMYWYQQDPGMELHLIHYSYGVNSTEKGDLSSESTVSRIRTEHFPLTLESARPSHTSQYLCASSGRDSLSPLHFGNGTRLTVT.